These T cell receptor beta chains were read from a single sample in a study of early T cells in non-severe SARS-CoV-2 infection. Via MiXCR, TCRdb re-called the 5' RACE reads, giving one row per CDR3 protein. The data hold about 45,000 distinct CDR3 sequences, with approximately 10% observed a single time. The sample comprised whole blood. The receptors here all came from an adult who was a healthcare worker with PCR-confirmed SARS-CoV-2 infection or an uninfected control (not recorded which). The CDR3 runs from the conserved cysteine through the conserved F or W. The D gene is left open where the match is weak. Clone sizes are given selectively: once, few, many, or a class where the clone is expanded.

V	size	D	J	CDR3	DNA
TRBV11-2	-	-	TRBJ2-1	CASSLAGKYEQFF	TGTGCCAGCAGCTTAGCGGGGAAGTATGAGCAGTTCTTC
TRBV5-1	many	-	TRBJ1-1	CASSLEPGLRNTEAFF	TGCGCCAGCAGCTTGGAACCGGGTTTAAGAAACACTGAAGCTTTCTTT
TRBV6-2/TRBV6-3	few	-	TRBJ2-3	CASSTTGKTGTDTQYF	TGTGCCAGCAGCACTACAGGCAAGACCGGCACAGATACGCAGTATTTT
TRBV4-1	few	TRBD1	TRBJ1-1	CASSQTGVDTEAFF	TGCGCCAGCAGCCAGACAGGGGTGGACACTGAAGCTTTCTTT
TRBV5-6	once	-	TRBJ2-5	CASSLAVQETQYF	TGTGCCAGCAGCTTGGCGGTACAAGAGACCCAGTACTTC
TRBV5-6	few	-	TRBJ1-1	CASSFSIGLEAFF	TGTGCCAGCAGCTTTTCCATCGGGCTTGAAGCTTTCTTT
TRBV5-1	few	TRBD2	TRBJ2-1	CASSPGLAGGSYNEQFF	TGCGCCAGCAGCCCGGGACTAGCGGGAGGGTCGTACAATGAGCAGTTCTTC
TRBV29-1	few	-	TRBJ2-3	CSVAEGLGTDTQYF	TGCAGCGTTGCTGAGGGGCTGGGCACAGATACGCAGTATTTT
TRBV29-1	many	-	TRBJ2-5	CSVAKGQGAAETQYF	TGCAGCGTTGCTAAGGGCCAGGGAGCGGCGGAGACCCAGTACTTC
TRBV7-8	many	TRBD2	TRBJ2-1	CASSLLGTSSHEQFF	TGTGCCAGCAGCTTATTGGGGACTAGCTCCCATGAGCAGTTCTTC
TRBV7-3	medium-sized	TRBD2	TRBJ2-7	CASSGGLAGYGCWYF	TGTGCCAGCAGCGGCGGACTAGCGGGTTATGGTTGTTGGTACTTC
TRBV6-2/TRBV6-3	few	-	TRBJ2-7	CASSKSQGMVGEQYF	TGTGCCAGCAGTAAAAGTCAGGGGATGGTGGGCGAGCAGTACTTC
TRBV20-1	many	TRBD1	TRBJ1-5	CSASPRTGRYDQPQHF	TGCAGTGCTTCGCCCCGGACAGGGAGGTACGATCAGCCCCAGCATTTT
TRBV4-3	-	-	TRBJ2-1	CASSKTGTTSSNEQFF	TGCGCCAGCAGCAAGACAGGGACTACCTCTAGTAATGAGCAGTTCTTC
TRBV4-1	many	TRBD1	TRBJ1-6	CASSQGQGGRKDSSPLHF	TGCGCCAGCAGCCAAGGACAAGGGGGCCGCAAAGATAGTTCACCCCTCCACTTT
TRBV9	-	-	TRBJ1-1	CASSLTGHPTEAFF	TGTGCCAGCAGCCTAACAGGACATCCCACTGAAGCTTTCTTT
TRBV29-1	few	-	TRBJ2-7	CSVEDSYEQYF	TGCAGCGTTGAAGACAGCTACGAGCAGTACTTC
TRBV4-3	many	-	TRBJ2-1	CASSQGGGGTFYNEQFF	TGCGCCAGCAGCCAGGGAGGAGGAGGGACCTTCTACAATGAGCAGTTCTTC
TRBV9	many	-	TRBJ1-2	CASSVAAVNYGYTF	TGTGCCAGCAGCGTAGCGGCGGTCAACTATGGCTACACCTTC
TRBV7-2	few	TRBD2	TRBJ2-2	CASSLRTSGRATGELFF	TGTGCCAGCAGCTTACGGACTAGCGGGAGAGCAACCGGGGAGCTGTTTTTT
TRBV11-2	few	-	TRBJ1-4	CASSPGQNNEKLFF	TGTGCCAGCAGCCCCGGACAGAATAATGAAAAACTGTTTTTT
TRBV30	few	-	TRBJ2-2	CACSTGRVFF	TGTGCCTGCTCCACGGGTCGGGTGTTTTTT
TRBV5-6	few	-	TRBJ2-1	CASSLDRVQPSSYNEQFF	TGTGCCAGCAGCTTGGATAGAGTCCAACCTAGCTCCTACAATGAGCAGTTCTTC
TRBV7-2	many	-	TRBJ1-3	CASSLYGDTIYF	TGTGCCAGCAGCTTATACGGGGACACCATATATTTT
TRBV29-1	few	-	TRBJ1-1	CSVEVTGDDTEAFF	TGCAGCGTTGAAGTAACGGGAGATGACACTGAAGCTTTCTTT
TRBV29-1	few	TRBD1	TRBJ2-7	CSVGMDREHEQYF	TGCAGCGTTGGCATGGACAGGGAACACGAGCAGTACTTC
TRBV19	few	-	TRBJ2-2	CASSIGRNTGELFF	TGTGCCAGTAGTATCGGTCGGAACACCGGGGAGCTGTTTTTT
TRBV12-3/TRBV12-4	many	TRBD2	TRBJ2-3	CASSPQTSGRFADTQYF	TGTGCCAGCAGTCCCCAGACTAGCGGGAGATTCGCGGATACGCAGTATTTT
TRBV20-1	many	-	TRBJ2-7	CSAREPGRSYEQYF	TGCAGTGCTAGAGAACCGGGACGGTCCTACGAGCAGTACTTC
TRBV6-5	-	TRBD2	TRBJ2-7	CASSYAGAGTYEQYF	TGTGCCAGCAGTTACGCCGGAGCGGGGACCTACGAGCAGTACTTC
TRBV6-5	few	-	TRBJ1-2	CASSYGDGLKLYGYTF	TGTGCCAGCAGTTACGGGGACGGCCTTAAACTATATGGCTACACCTTC
TRBV27	many	-	TRBJ1-5	CASSLSQGNQPQHF	TGTGCCAGCAGTTTGAGTCAGGGAAATCAGCCCCAGCATTTT
TRBV6-1	few	TRBD1	TRBJ2-2	CASFRGSNTGELFF	TGTGCCAGCTTCAGGGGGTCGAACACCGGGGAGCTGTTTTTT
TRBV28	-	-	TRBJ2-7	CASTRGPREQYF	TGTGCCAGCACCCGGGGGCCACGGGAGCAGTACTTC
TRBV29-1	many	-	TRBJ2-3	CSVRGGAKDTQYF	TGCAGCGTTAGGGGGGGGGCCAAGGATACGCAGTATTTT
TRBV6-5	-	-	TRBJ2-7	CASRRTVLSYEQYF	TGTGCCAGCAGGAGGACGGTTCTCTCCTACGAGCAGTACTTC
TRBV27	many	-	TRBJ2-2	CASSLFSGVTDGELFF	TGTGCCAGCAGTTTATTTTCGGGGGTCACCGACGGGGAGCTGTTTTTT
TRBV11-2	many	TRBD2	TRBJ2-3	CASSFRAGGGSDTQYF	TGTGCCAGCAGCTTTCGCGCGGGAGGTGGGTCAGATACGCAGTATTTT
TRBV6-2/TRBV6-3	-	-	TRBJ2-7	CASSYPGRNEQYF	TGTGCCAGCAGTTACCCCGGTCGAAACGAGCAGTACTTC
TRBV10-3	-	TRBD1	TRBJ2-7	CAISGQGAYEQYF	TGTGCCATCAGTGGACAGGGGGCCTACGAGCAGTACTTC
TRBV6-5	few	TRBD2	TRBJ2-3	CASSYYGSGASTDTQYF	TGTGCCAGCAGTTACTACGGTAGCGGGGCTAGCACAGATACGCAGTATTTT
TRBV20-1	few	TRBD1	TRBJ2-1	CSAAKQGADEQFF	TGCAGTGCTGCAAAACAGGGGGCTGATGAGCAGTTCTTC
TRBV27	many	TRBD2	TRBJ2-7	CASGSSGAPYEQYF	TGTGCCAGCGGCTCGAGCGGGGCCCCATACGAGCAGTACTTC
TRBV7-2	few	-	TRBJ2-2	CASSFTDKNTGELFF	TGTGCCAGCAGCTTCACCGACAAAAACACCGGGGAGCTGTTTTTT
TRBV28	many	TRBD2	TRBJ2-7	CASSFSGSFYEQYF	TGTGCCAGCAGTTTTAGCGGGAGTTTCTACGAGCAGTACTTC
TRBV6-2/TRBV6-3	many	-	TRBJ2-4	CASTRSGAKNIQYF	TGTGCCAGCACACGGAGTGGTGCCAAAAACATTCAGTACTTC
TRBV29-1	many	TRBD2	TRBJ2-5	CSGAGGAPGGETQYF	TGCAGCGGGGCTGGAGGAGCCCCGGGAGGAGAGACCCAGTACTTC
TRBV12-3/TRBV12-4	many	TRBD1	TRBJ2-4	CASSWTGGKGKNIQYF	TGTGCCAGCAGTTGGACAGGGGGCAAGGGCAAAAACATTCAGTACTTC
TRBV28	-	-	TRBJ2-7	CASRDTGSGEQYF	TGTGCCAGCAGGGATACAGGGTCTGGGGAGCAGTACTTC
TRBV12-3/TRBV12-4	medium-sized	TRBD1	TRBJ1-1	CASSDTGGIEAFF	TGTGCCAGCAGTGACACAGGGGGCATCGAAGCTTTCTTT
TRBV28	-	TRBD1	TRBJ2-7	CASSFFSRGSYEQYF	TGTGCCAGCAGTTTTTTCTCCAGGGGGTCGTACGAGCAGTACTTC
TRBV5-6	-	-	TRBJ1-2	CASSLGTVHGYTF	TGTGCCAGCAGCTTGGGAACAGTTCATGGCTACACCTTC
TRBV11-2	many	-	TRBJ1-6	CASSQVNSPLHF	TGTGCCAGCTCGCAGGTCAATTCACCCCTCCACTTT
TRBV6-2/TRBV6-3	many	TRBD1	TRBJ1-5	CASRHTGGGNQPQHF	TGTGCCAGCAGGCACACAGGGGGCGGCAATCAGCCCCAGCATTTT
TRBV6-2/TRBV6-3	-	TRBD1	TRBJ2-7	CASRPRDRESAEQYF	TGTGCCAGCAGACCCAGGGACAGGGAGTCTGCCGAGCAGTACTTC
TRBV11-2	-	-	TRBJ2-3	CASSLSRVTDTQYF	TGTGCCAGCAGCTTATCTAGAGTCACAGATACGCAGTATTTT
TRBV19	many	TRBD2	TRBJ2-3	CASRDSGKLGDTQYF	TGTGCCAGCAGGGATAGCGGGAAACTTGGAGATACGCAGTATTTT
TRBV12-3/TRBV12-4	many	-	TRBJ2-2	CASSPRGRQLELFF	TGTGCCAGCAGTCCCCGGGGGAGGCAGCTGGAGCTGTTTTTT
TRBV7-2	-	-	TRBJ2-3	CASSSYSDTQYF	TGTGCCAGCAGCTCCTACTCAGATACGCAGTATTTT
TRBV15	-	-	TRBJ2-1	CATSRDPGFNEQFF	TGTGCCACCAGCAGAGACCCGGGGTTCAATGAGCAGTTCTTC